A selection of T cell receptor beta chains follows, all from one sample in a study of lymphopenia after photon versus proton radiotherapy. The repertoire was sequenced with immunoSEQ multiplex PCR; TCRdb's copy has only in-frame clones and lacks some. In the table there are about 49,000 clones, over 70% of which are singletons. The material was peripheral blood, obtained from a patient treated with photon-based radiotherapy. All receptors come from a man aged 45-65 years with gastric cancer. Both conserved end residues are part of each CDR3. Each record gives: V gene, J gene, clone size, D gene, CDR3 DNA, CDR3 protein. D genes are given only for firm matches. Expanded clones are given a class, and other clones once, few, many or no size at all.

>TRBV2|TRBJ1-2|.|TRBD1
TGTGCCAGCACCCCTAGGACAGGGGGCTCTGGCTACACCTTC
CASTPRTGGSGYTF
>TRBV19|TRBJ2-7|.|.
TGTGCCAGTAGCGACCGGGGCTACGAGCAGTACTTC
CASSDRGYEQYF
>TRBV7-2|TRBJ2-1|.|.
TGTGCCAGCAGAACAGGGGGGGCCAACAATGAGCAGTTCTTC
CASRTGGANNEQFF
>TRBV9|TRBJ2-1|.|TRBD1
TGTGCCAGCAGCTCCTCTGGGACAGTCTACAATGAGCAGTTCTTC
CASSSSGTVYNEQFF
>TRBV7-6|TRBJ2-1|.|.
TGTGCCAGCAGGGGAATTCAGGGCGGGTCCTACAATGAGCAGTTCTTC
CASRGIQGGSYNEQFF
>TRBV30|TRBJ2-5|few|.
TGTGCCTGGAGTGTACGGGTTTGGGGAGAGACCCAGTACTTC
CAWSVRVWGETQYF
>TRBV7-3|TRBJ2-7|.|TRBD2
TGTGCCAGCAGCTGGACTAGCGGGAACTCGGGGAGCTCCTACGAGCAGTACTTC
CASSWTSGNSGSSYEQYF
>TRBV5-1|TRBJ2-5|.|TRBD2
TGCGCCAGCAGCCAGACTAGCGTCGAGACCCAGTACTTC
CASSQTSVETQYF
>TRBV5-1|TRBJ2-3|few|TRBD2
TGCGCCAGCAGCTCTCCTAGCGGGAGGGCTAAAGATACGCAGTATTTT
CASSSPSGRAKDTQYF
>TRBV4-1|TRBJ2-5|.|.
TGCGCCAGCAGCCAAGACCCCGGGGGCCAAGAGACCCAGTACTTC
CASSQDPGGQETQYF
>TRBV4-3|TRBJ1-4|few|TRBD1
TGCGCCAGCAGCCAAGATCGAGTCAGGGGGGTTGAAAAACTGTTTTTT
CASSQDRVRGVEKLFF
>TRBV19|TRBJ2-3|.|.
TGTGCCAGTAGCCCCATCAGCACAGATACGCAGTATTTT
CASSPISTDTQYF
>TRBV27|TRBJ2-6|.|.
TGTGCCAGCAGTTCCTACCTCCGGCAGACCTCTGGGGCCAACGTCCTGACTTTC
CASSSYLRQTSGANVLTF
>TRBV4-2|TRBJ2-7|once|TRBD2
TGTGCCAGCAGCCAAGCTGGCCGGGGGCTAGCGGGAGAAGTGGAGCAGTACTTC
CASSQAGRGLAGEVEQYF
>TRBV2|TRBJ2-5|.|.
TGTGCCAGCAGTGGCTGGCCCCAAGAGACCCAGTACTTC
CASSGWPQETQYF
>TRBV7-2|TRBJ2-1|.|TRBD2
TGTGCCAGCAGATCTAGCGGGAGCTCCTACAATGAGCAGTTCTTC
CASRSSGSSYNEQFF
>TRBV5-8|TRBJ1-5|.|.
TGTGCCAGCAGCTTGGACCTAAGGCCCCAGCATTTT
CASSLDLRPQHF
>TRBV19|TRBJ2-2|.|TRBD1
TGTGCCAGTAGTATATTGACAGGGGCGAACACCGGGGAGCTGTTTTTT
CASSILTGANTGELFF
>TRBV2|TRBJ1-1|.|TRBD1
TGTGCCAGCAAGGGGACAGGGAGAAACACTGAAGCTTTCTTT
CASKGTGRNTEAFF
>TRBV19|TRBJ2-3|.|TRBD2
TGTGCCAGTAGGACACTAGCGGGGGTCACAGATACGCAGTATTTT
CASRTLAGVTDTQYF
>TRBV14|TRBJ1-1|.|.
TGTGCCAGCAGTCAGGGGAACACTGAAGCTTTCTTT
CASSQGNTEAFF
>TRBV27|TRBJ1-2|once|.
TGTGCCAGCAGTTCCCCGGGACGGACCAACTATGGCTACACCTTC
CASSSPGRTNYGYTF
>TRBV7-2|TRBJ2-7|.|.
TGTGCCAGCAGCGACCGTTACGAGCAGTACTTC
CASSDRYEQYF
>TRBV19|TRBJ1-1|once|.
TGTGCCAGTAGTAACTCCGCCAGGAACACTGAAGCTTTCTTT
CASSNSARNTEAFF
>TRBV2|TRBJ1-1|once|TRBD1
TGTGCCAGCAGTGAAGGAGGGGGCGCGACCGCTTTCTTT
CASSEGGGATAFF
>TRBV2|TRBJ2-3|.|TRBD2
TGTGCCAGCAGGGTAGCGGGAGGAACAGATACGCAGTATTTT
CASRVAGGTDTQYF
>TRBV2|TRBJ1-5|medium-sized|.
TGTGCCAGCAGGCCCACGATCAATCAGCCCCAGCATTTT
CASRPTINQPQHF
>TRBV9|TRBJ2-5|.|TRBD2
TGTGCCAGCAGCTGGGGGACTAGCGGGAGCGGGGAGACCCAGTACTTC
CASSWGTSGSGETQYF
>TRBV7-9|TRBJ2-7|.|TRBD2
TGTGCCAGCAGCTTAGCGGGAGGGTCCTACGAGCAGTACTTC
CASSLAGGSYEQYF
>TRBV27|TRBJ1-1|.|.
TGTGCCACGCTCCCCCCAACAGGGTCGAACGCTGAAGCTTTCTTT
CATLPPTGSNAEAFF
>TRBV10-3|TRBJ2-1|.|.
TGTGCCATCAGTGAGTCGGGACACGACAATGAGCAGTTCTTC
CAISESGHDNEQFF
>TRBV7-3|TRBJ2-3|.|.
TGTGCCAGCAGGGCGGGGGCGCGATCCACAGATACGCAGTATTTT
CASRAGARSTDTQYF
>TRBV2|TRBJ2-7|.|.
TGTGCCAGCAGTGAAGAGGGAACAGGGCGGCTGGACGAGCAGTACTTC
CASSEEGTGRLDEQYF
>TRBV5-5|TRBJ1-2|.|.
TGTGCCAGCAGCTTGGTATCTAACTATGGCTACACCTTC
CASSLVSNYGYTF
>TRBV9|TRBJ2-3|once|.
TGTGCCAGCAGCCCAACCTCGAGGACAGGGAGGGTGGCAGATACGCAGTATTTT
CASSPTSRTGRVADTQYF
>TRBV7-2|TRBJ2-4|.|TRBD2
TGTGCCAGCAGCTTAGGCGGTGCGGGAGCACAAAACATTCAGTACTTC
CASSLGGAGAQNIQYF
>TRBV7-9|TRBJ1-2|.|.
TGTGCCAGCAGCTTAGTGTTGGGGAACGAGGCTAACTATGGCTACACCTTC
CASSLVLGNEANYGYTF
>TRBV6-5|TRBJ1-2|few|TRBD1
TGTGCCAGCAGTTACTCGGCGGGACAGGGGGCGTATGGCTACACCTTC
CASSYSAGQGAYGYTF
>TRBV7-6|TRBJ1-5|.|.
TGTGCCAGCAGCTTAAGCGCAGGGTCAAATCAGCCCCAGCATTTT
CASSLSAGSNQPQHF
>TRBV2|TRBJ2-3|.|TRBD1
TGTGCCAGCAGGGAAGGGATGAGGGACAGGGACACAGATACGCAGTATTTT
CASREGMRDRDTDTQYF
>TRBV29-1|TRBJ1-1|.|.
TGCAGCGTTGGTCCGTCATTGATAACTGAAGCTTTCTTT
CSVGPSLITEAFF
>TRBV10-3|TRBJ1-5|.|.
TGTGCCATCAGTGTCGAGGGACCGAACAATCAGCCCCAGCATTTT
CAISVEGPNNQPQHF
>TRBV7-2|TRBJ2-1|.|.
TGTGCCAGCAGCCCGCGTCAGGAGTCCTACAATGAGCAGTTCTTC
CASSPRQESYNEQFF